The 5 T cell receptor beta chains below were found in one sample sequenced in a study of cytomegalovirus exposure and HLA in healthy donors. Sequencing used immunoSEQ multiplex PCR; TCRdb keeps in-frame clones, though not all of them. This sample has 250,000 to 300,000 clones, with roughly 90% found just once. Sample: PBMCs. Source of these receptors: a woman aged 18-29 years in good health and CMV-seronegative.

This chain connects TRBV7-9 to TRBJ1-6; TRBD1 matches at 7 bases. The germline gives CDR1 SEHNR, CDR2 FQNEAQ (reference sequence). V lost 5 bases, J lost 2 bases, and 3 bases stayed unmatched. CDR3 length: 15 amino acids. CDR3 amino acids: CASSHGTAYNSPLHF. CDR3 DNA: TGTGCCAGCAGCCACGGGACAGCCTATAATTCACCCCTCCACTTT.

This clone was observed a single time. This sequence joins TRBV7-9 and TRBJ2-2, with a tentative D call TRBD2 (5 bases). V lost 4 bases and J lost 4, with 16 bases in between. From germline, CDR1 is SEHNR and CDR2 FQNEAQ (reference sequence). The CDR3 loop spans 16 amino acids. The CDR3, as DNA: TGTGCCAGCAGCTCCGACGGGGAACGAGGCACCGGGGAGCTGTTTTTT. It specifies CASSSDGERGTGELFF.

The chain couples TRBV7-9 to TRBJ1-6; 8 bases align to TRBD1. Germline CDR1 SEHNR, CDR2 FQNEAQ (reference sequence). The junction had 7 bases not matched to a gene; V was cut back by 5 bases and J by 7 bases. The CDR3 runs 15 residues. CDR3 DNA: TGTGCCAGCAGCCATCGGACAGGGAGGAATTCACCCCTCCACTTT. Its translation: CASSHRTGRNSPLHF.

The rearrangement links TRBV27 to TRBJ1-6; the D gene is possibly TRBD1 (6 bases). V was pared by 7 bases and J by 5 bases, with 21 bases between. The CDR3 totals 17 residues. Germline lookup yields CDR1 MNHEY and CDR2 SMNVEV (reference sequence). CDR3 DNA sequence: TGTGCCAGCAATCATTGGGGGGGAGGGGGTAATAATTCACCCCTCCACTTT. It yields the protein CASNHWGGGGNNSPLHF.

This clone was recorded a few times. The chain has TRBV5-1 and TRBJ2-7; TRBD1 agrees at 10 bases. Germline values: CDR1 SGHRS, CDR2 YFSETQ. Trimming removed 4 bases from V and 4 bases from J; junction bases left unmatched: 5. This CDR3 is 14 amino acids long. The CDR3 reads CASSLPGQGYEQYF. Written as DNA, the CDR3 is TGCGCCAGCAGCCTACCGGGACAGGGGTACGAGCAGTACTTC.